A selection of T cell receptor beta chains follows, all from one sample in a study of monozygotic twins with inflammatory bowel disease. TCRdb processed the 5' RACE reads again and assigns one entry to each CDR3 protein, with no DNA. This table holds fewer than 350,000 distinct CDR3 sequences. Sequencing was carried out using blood. The receptors derive from a human donor with ulcerative colitis or Crohn's disease, or a healthy co-twin of an affected twin (not recorded which). Each CDR3 is given with its conserved first and last residue.

J: TRBJ1-5
V: TRBV4-2
CDR3: CASSQEADRPQHF

J: TRBJ1-4
V: TRBV7-2
CDR3: CASSFGTSGEKLFF

J: TRBJ2-2
V: TRBV6-4
CDR3: CASSGKGDTGELFF

J: TRBJ2-1
V: TRBV6-1
CDR3: CASSEMRYNEQFF

J: TRBJ2-7
V: TRBV9
CDR3: CASSVADLYEQYF

J: TRBJ2-1
V: TRBV29-1
CDR3: CSVASVQGFSSYNEQFF

J: TRBJ1-1
V: TRBV30
CDR3: CAWRWDAEAFF

J: TRBJ1-2
V: TRBV7-2
CDR3: CASSATGYYGYTF

J: TRBJ2-7
V: TRBV28
CDR3: CASSPQKTGTRVTHEQYF

J: TRBJ2-1
V: TRBV25-1
CDR3: CASSEFGTSGYNEQFF

J: TRBJ2-3
V: TRBV20-1
CDR3: CTTRAGSTDTQYF

J: TRBJ2-5
V: TRBV2
CDR3: CASKTGGTQYF

J: TRBJ2-1
V: TRBV4-1
CDR3: CASSQSPAGGTYNEQFF

J: TRBJ2-3
V: TRBV7-2
CDR3: CASSLGQGSYTQYF

J: TRBJ2-1
V: TRBV7-2
CDR3: CASSFRGARSEQFF

J: TRBJ1-4
V: TRBV12-3/TRBV12-4
CDR3: CASLMGGATNEKLFF

J: TRBJ2-3
V: TRBV20-1
CDR3: CSARTRTSGSTDTQYF

J: TRBJ1-2
V: TRBV5-1
CDR3: CASSLARDSNYGYIF

J: TRBJ2-2
V: TRBV18
CDR3: CASSPKNRGSNTGELFF

J: TRBJ2-7
V: TRBV4-3
CDR3: CASSQGSMYEQYF

J: TRBJ2-3
V: TRBV5-1
CDR3: CASGIAAGTDTQYF

J: TRBJ2-7
V: TRBV14
CDR3: CASSQSGQGSLQYF

J: TRBJ2-2
V: TRBV7-2
CDR3: CASSLGQHNTGELFF

J: TRBJ2-2
V: TRBV5-1
CDR3: CASSLRRQRASTTGELFF

J: TRBJ2-1
V: TRBV5-1
CDR3: CASSLDGEPYNEQFF

J: TRBJ2-2
V: TRBV20-1
CDR3: CSARRAIMNTGELFF

J: TRBJ2-1
V: TRBV7-8
CDR3: CASSFTTSGGNEQFF

J: TRBJ1-2
V: TRBV7-3
CDR3: CASSLTPGTRGGYTF